These 8 T cell receptor beta chains came from one sample sequenced in a study of cytomegalovirus exposure and HLA in healthy donors. The PCR contained 60 Vbeta and 13 Jbeta primers. TCRdb keeps only in-frame clones here, not all; method: immunoSEQ multiplex PCR. The data show tens of thousands of clones, over 60% seen once. Sequenced material: PBMCs. Source of these receptors: a female donor in good health and CMV-seronegative.

V gene TRBV7-2 combines with J gene TRBJ1-1; D call uncertain. The CDR3 is made up of 12 amino acids. V was pared by 3 bases and J by 5 bases, with 7 bases between. From germline, CDR1 is SGHTA and CDR2 FQGNSA. Here the CDR3 DNA reads TGTGCCAGCAGCTTCCCCTTGACTGAAGCTTTCTTT. Translating it yields CASSFPLTEAFF.

V usage is TRBV15 and J usage is TRBJ2-2; maybe TRBD2 (6 bases). This CDR3 is built from 13 residues. In germline, CDR1 is LNHNV, CDR2 YYDKDF (reference sequence). The germline V and J ends were trimmed by 0 bases and 7 bases, with 6 bases remaining between them. In DNA, the CDR3 is TGTGCCACCAGCAGAGAGGGGGGCGGGGAGCTGTTTTTT. It translates to CATSREGGGELFF.

The chain uses TRBV7-2 and TRBJ2-2, with TRBD1 matching 8 bases. This CDR3 contains 14 residues. Germline V CDR1 and CDR2: SGHTA, FQGNSA. The ends lost 1 base at V and 7 bases at J; junction bases unmatched: 2. CDR3 in amino acids: CASSLGQGFGELFF. The CDR3 DNA is TGTGCCAGCAGCTTAGGACAGGGGTTCGGGGAGCTGTTTTTT.

J is TRBJ2-1 and V is TRBV5-6, with 9 nucleotides matching TRBD1. This CDR3 has 15 residues. CDR1 and CDR2 (germline): SGHDT, YYEEEE. Unmatched junction bases numbered 6, after V lost 4 bases and J lost 4 bases. The CDR3 sequence: CASSLGTGSYNEQFF. CDR3 bases: TGTGCCAGCAGCCTCGGGACAGGGAGTTACAATGAGCAGTTCTTC.

J is TRBJ1-1 and V is TRBV14; 7 positions agree with TRBD1. There are 15 residues in the CDR3. Trimming took 0 bases from V and 7 from J; bases not matched to a gene: 8. Germline loops: CDR1 SGHDN, CDR2 FVKESK. CDR3 nucleotides: TGTGCCAGCAGCCAAGATAGGGGGCGCTTCCATGAAGCTTTCTTT. Translated: CASSQDRGRFHEAFF.

This chain connects TRBV19 to TRBJ1-1; TRBD1 matches 8 bases. The V segment lost 5 bases and the J segment 5 bases; nucleotides outside the gene matches: 10. The CDR3 totals 15 residues. Germline values: CDR1 LNHDA, CDR2 SQIVND (reference sequence). The chain's CDR3 is CASSSEGTGGTEAFF. The CDR3 DNA reads TGTGCCAGTAGTTCCGAGGGAACAGGGGGTACTGAAGCTTTCTTT.

Concerning this clone: The junction departs from germline at one end; a sequencing error may be responsible. The rearrangement uses TRBV7-9 and TRBJ1-1, with a weak D call TRBD1 (5 bases). The CDR3 has 15 residues. Germline V gives CDR1 SEHNR, CDR2 FQNEAQ (reference sequence). Here the CDR3 reads CSSSYTQAPGAEAFF. For the CDR3, the DNA is TGTTCCAGCAGCTACACACAGGCCCCGGGGGCTGAAGCTTTCTTT. Supplemented by reference TRBV7-9 and TRBJ1-1, the full variable domain reads DTGVSQNPRHKITKRGQNVTFRCDPISEHNRLYWYRQTLGQGPEFLTYFQNEAQLEKSRLLSDRFSAERPKGSFSTLEIQRTEQGDSAMYLCSSSYTQAPGAEAFFGQGTRLTVV.

The chain links TRBV6-1 to TRBJ1-4, with D unresolved. This CDR3 has 17 residues. Germline V gene lookup returns CDR1 MNHNS and CDR2 SASEGT. V was shortened by 0 bases and J by 1 base, with 12 bases between the two germline ends. The CDR3 sequence: CASSEARWAVTNEKLFF. The CDR3 DNA reads TGTGCCAGCAGTGAAGCGCGCTGGGCTGTAACTAATGAAAAACTGTTTTTT.